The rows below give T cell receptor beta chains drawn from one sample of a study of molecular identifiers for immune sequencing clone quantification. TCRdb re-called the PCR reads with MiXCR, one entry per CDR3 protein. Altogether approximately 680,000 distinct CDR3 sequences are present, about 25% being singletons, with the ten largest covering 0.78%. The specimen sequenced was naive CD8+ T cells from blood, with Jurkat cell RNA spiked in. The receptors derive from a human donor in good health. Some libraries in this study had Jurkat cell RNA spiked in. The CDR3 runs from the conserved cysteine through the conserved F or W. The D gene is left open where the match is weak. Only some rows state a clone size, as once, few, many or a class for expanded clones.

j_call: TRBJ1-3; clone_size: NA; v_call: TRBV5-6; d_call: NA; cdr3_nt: TGTGCCAGCAGCTTTCCCCGGAGCTTCTCTGGAAACACCATATATTTT; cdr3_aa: CASSFPRSFSGNTIYF
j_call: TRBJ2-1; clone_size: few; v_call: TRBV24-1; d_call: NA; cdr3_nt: TGTGCCACCAGTGACCGGTACAATGAGCAGTTCTTC; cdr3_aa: CATSDRYNEQFF
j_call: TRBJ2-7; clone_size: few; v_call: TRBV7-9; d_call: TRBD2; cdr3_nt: TGTGCCAGCACCGAGGGTAGCGGGAGTTCCTACGAGCAGTACTTC; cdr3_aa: CASTEGSGSSYEQYF
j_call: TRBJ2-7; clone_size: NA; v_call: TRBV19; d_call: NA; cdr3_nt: TGTGCCAGTAGTCCGACCGGGGGCACGCCCTACGAGCAGTACTTC; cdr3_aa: CASSPTGGTPYEQYF
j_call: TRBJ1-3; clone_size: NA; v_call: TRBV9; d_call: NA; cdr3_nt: TGTGCCAGCAGCTCGAGCGGGGTGAGGAGCTCTGGAAACACCATATATTTT; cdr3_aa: CASSSSGVRSSGNTIYF
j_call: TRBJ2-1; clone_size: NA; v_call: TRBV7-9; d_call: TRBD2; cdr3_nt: TGTGCCAACAGAGCACTAGCGGGAGCCCCCTCTCCATACACTGAGCAGTTCTTC; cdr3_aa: CANRALAGAPSPYTEQFF
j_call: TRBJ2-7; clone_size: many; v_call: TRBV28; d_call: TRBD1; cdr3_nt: TGTGCCAGCAGTCCACAGGGGGTCGGGGTTGGGCAGTACTTC; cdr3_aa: CASSPQGVGVGQYF
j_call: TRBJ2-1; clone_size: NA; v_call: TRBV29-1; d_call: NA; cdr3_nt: TGCAGCGCTCTAAGGGAGTACAATGAGCAGTTCTTC; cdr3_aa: CSALREYNEQFF
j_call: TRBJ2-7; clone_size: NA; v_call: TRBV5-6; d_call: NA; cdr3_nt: TGTGCCAGCAGCTGGGGGACGGACCCCTACGAGCAGTACTTC; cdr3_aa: CASSWGTDPYEQYF
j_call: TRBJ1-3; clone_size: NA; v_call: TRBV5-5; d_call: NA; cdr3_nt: TGTGCCAGCAGCCGTGGACAGTTGGACTCTGGAAACACCATATATTTT; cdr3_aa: CASSRGQLDSGNTIYF
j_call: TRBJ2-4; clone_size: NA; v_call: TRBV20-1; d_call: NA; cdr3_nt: TGCAGTGCAAAAGACATCGTAGTTCAGTACTTC; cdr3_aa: CSAKDIVVQYF
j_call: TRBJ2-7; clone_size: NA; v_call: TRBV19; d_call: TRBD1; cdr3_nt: TGTGCCAGTGGACTGGGACAGGGAGTCTACGAGCAGTACTTC; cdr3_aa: CASGLGQGVYEQYF
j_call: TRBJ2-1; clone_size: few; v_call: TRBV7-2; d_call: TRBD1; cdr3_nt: TGTGCCAGCAGCACCTACGGCCGGGACAGGGTTTACAATGAGCAGTTCTTC; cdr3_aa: CASSTYGRDRVYNEQFF
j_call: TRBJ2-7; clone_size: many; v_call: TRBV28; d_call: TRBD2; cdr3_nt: TGTGCCAGCAGTCTTAGGACAAGCGGGGTCTACGAGCAGTACTTC; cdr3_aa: CASSLRTSGVYEQYF
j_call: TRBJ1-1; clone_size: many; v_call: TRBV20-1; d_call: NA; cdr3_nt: TGCAGTGCTCTGGCCGGCGCTGAAGCTTTCTTT; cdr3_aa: CSALAGAEAFF
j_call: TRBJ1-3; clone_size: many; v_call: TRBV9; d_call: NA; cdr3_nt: TGTGCCAGCAGCGTAGATGGCTCACCATCGGGAAACACCATATATTTT; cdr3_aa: CASSVDGSPSGNTIYF